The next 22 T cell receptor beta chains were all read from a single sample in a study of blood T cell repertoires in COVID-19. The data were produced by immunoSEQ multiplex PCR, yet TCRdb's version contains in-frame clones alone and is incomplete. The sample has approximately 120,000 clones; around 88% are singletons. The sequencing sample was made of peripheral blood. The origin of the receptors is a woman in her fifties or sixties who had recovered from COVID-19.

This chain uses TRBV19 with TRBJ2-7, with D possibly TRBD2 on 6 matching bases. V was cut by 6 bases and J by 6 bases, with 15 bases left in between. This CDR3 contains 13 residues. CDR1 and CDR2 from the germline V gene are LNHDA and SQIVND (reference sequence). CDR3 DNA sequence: TGTGCCAGTAGGAGGGACCCCGGGGGCGAGCAGTACTTC. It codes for CASRRDPGGEQYF.

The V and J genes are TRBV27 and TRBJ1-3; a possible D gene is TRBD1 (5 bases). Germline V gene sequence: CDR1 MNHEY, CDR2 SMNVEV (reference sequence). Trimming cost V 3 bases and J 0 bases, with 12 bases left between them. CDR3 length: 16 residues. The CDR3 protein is CASSLPRQFSGNTIYF. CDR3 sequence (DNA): TGTGCCAGCAGTTTGCCCCGACAGTTCTCTGGAAACACCATATATTTT.

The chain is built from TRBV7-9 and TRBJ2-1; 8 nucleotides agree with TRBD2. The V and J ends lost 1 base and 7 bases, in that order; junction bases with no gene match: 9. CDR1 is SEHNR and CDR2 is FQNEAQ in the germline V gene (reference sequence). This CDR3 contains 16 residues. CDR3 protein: CASSLVAGGGRNEQFF. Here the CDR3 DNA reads TGTGCCAGCAGCTTAGTGGCGGGGGGAGGTAGGAATGAGCAGTTCTTC.

CDR3 in amino acids: CASSPRVRETQYF. In nucleotides, the CDR3 is TGTGCCAGCAGCCCCAGGGTTCGGGAGACCCAGTACTTC. This chain uses TRBV7-8 with TRBJ2-5; a possible D gene is TRBD1 (5 bases). Germline CDR1 is SGHVS and CDR2 is FQNEAQ. The V end lost 5 bases, the J end lost 5 bases, and 12 bases lay between the germline ends. The CDR3 spans 13 residues.

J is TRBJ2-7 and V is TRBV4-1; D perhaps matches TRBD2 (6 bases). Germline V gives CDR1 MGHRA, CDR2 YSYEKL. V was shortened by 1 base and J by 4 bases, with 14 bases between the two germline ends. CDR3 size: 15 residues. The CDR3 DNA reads TGCGCCAGCAGCCAAGGGCAGGGAGGATTATACGAGCAGTACTTC. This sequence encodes CASSQGQGGLYEQYF.

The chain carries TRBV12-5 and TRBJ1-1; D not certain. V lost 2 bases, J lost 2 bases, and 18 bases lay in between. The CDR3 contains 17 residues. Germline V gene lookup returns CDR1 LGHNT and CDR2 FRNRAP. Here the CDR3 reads CASGLKRPGWANTEAFF. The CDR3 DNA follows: TGTGCTAGTGGTTTGAAGAGACCAGGTTGGGCAAACACTGAAGCTTTCTTT.

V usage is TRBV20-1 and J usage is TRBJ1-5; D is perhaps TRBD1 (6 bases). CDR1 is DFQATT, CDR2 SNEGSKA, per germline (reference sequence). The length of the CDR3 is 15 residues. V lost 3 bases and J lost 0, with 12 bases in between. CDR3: CSASSSRGSNQPQHF. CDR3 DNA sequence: TGCAGTGCTAGTTCCTCCAGGGGTAGCAATCAGCCCCAGCATTTT.

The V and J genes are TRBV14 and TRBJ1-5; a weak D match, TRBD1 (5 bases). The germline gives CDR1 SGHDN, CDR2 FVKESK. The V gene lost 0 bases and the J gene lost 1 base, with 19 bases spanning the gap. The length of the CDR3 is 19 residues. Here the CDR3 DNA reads TGTGCCAGCAGCCAAGACGTCGGGTCGCAGGGAGGAAGCAATCAGCCCCAGCATTTT. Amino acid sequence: CASSQDVGSQGGSNQPQHF.

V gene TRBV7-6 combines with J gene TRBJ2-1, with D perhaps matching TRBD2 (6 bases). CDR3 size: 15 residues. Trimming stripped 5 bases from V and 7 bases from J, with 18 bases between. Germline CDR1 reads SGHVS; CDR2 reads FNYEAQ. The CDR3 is CASSHGRAAVNEQFF. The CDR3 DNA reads TGTGCCAGCAGCCACGGGAGAGCCGCTGTGAATGAGCAGTTCTTC.

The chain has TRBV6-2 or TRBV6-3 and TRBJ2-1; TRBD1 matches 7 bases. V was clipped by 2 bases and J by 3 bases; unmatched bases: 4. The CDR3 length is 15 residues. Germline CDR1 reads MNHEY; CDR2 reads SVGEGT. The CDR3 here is CASSYGRGFYNEQFF. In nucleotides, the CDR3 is TGTGCCAGCAGTTACGGCAGGGGGTTCTACAATGAGCAGTTCTTC.

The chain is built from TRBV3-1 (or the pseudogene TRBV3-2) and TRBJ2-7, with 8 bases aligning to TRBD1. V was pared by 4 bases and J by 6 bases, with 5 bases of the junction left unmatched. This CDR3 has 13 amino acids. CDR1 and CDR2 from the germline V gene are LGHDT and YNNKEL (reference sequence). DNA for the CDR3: TGTGCCAGCAGCCGAGGACAGGGATTCGAGCAGTACTTC. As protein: CASSRGQGFEQYF.

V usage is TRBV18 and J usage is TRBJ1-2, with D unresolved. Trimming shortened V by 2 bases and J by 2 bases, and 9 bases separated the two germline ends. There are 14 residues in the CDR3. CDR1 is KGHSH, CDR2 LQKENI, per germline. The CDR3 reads CASSPEGGNYGYTF. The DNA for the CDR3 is TGTGCCAGCTCACCAGAGGGAGGGAACTATGGCTACACCTTC.

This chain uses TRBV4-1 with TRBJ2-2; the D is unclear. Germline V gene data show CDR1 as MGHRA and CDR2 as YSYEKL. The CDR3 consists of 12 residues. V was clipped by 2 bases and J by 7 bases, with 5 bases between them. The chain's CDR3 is CASSQQNGELFF. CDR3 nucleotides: TGCGCCAGCAGCCAACAAAACGGGGAGCTGTTTTTT.

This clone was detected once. The CDR3 reads CASIVGQGSYEQYF. The DNA of the CDR3 is TGTGCCAGCATAGTGGGACAGGGCTCTTACGAGCAGTACTTC. The genes are TRBV6-5 and TRBJ2-7; 9 bases match TRBD1. Germline V gene data show CDR1 as MNHEY and CDR2 as SVGAGI. Losses at the gene ends were 7 bases for V and 4 bases for J; bases not matched to a gene: 8. CDR3 length: 14 residues.

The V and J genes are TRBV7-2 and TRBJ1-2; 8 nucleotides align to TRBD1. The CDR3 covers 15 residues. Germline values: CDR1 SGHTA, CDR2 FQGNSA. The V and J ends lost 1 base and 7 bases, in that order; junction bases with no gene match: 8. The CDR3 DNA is TGTGCCAGCAGCTTAGAGGTCAGGGGGCTTGGTGGCTACACCTTC. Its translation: CASSLEVRGLGGYTF. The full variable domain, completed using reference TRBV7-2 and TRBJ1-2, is GAGVSQSPSNKVTEKGKDVELRCDPISGHTALYWYRQSLGQGLEFLIYFQGNSAPDKSGLPSDRFSAERTGGSVSTLTIQRTQQEDSAVYLCASSLEVRGLGGYTFGSGTRLTVV.

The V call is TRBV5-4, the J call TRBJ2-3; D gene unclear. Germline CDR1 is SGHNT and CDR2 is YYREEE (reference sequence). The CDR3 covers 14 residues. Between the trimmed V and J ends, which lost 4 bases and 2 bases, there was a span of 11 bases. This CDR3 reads CASSLDSLTDTQYF. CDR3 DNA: TGTGCCAGCAGCCTCGACTCCCTCACAGATACGCAGTATTTT.

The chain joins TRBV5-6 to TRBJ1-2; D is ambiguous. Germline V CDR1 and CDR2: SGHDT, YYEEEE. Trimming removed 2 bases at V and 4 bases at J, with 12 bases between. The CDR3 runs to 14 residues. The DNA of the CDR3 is TGTGCCAGCAGCTTACCCGGTCTCGGCTATGGCTACACCTTC. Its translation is CASSLPGLGYGYTF.

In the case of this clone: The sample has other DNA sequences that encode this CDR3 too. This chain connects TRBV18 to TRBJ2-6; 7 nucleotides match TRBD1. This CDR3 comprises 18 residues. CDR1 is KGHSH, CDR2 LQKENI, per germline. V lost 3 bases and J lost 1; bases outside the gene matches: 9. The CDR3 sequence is CASSPSTGTRSGANVLTF. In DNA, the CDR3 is TGTGCCAGCTCACCTTCGACAGGGACGAGGTCTGGGGCCAACGTCCTGACTTTC.

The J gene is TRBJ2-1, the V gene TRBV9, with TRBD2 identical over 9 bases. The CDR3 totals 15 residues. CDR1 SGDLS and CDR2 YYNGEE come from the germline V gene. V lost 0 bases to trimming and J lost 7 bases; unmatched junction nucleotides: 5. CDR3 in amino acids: CASSVDLAGRNEQFF. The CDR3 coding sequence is TGTGCCAGCAGCGTAGATCTAGCGGGGAGGAATGAGCAGTTCTTC. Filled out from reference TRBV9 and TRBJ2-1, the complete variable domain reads DSGVTQTPKHLITATGQRVTLRCSPRSGDLSVYWYQQSLDQGLQFLIQYYNGEERAKGNILERFSAQQFPDLHSELNLSSLELGDSALYFCASSVDLAGRNEQFFGPGTRLTVL.

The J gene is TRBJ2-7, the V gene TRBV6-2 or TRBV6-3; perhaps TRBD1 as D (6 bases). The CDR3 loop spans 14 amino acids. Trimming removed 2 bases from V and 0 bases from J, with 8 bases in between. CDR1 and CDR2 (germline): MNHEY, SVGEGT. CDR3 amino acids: CASSYPTGSYEQYF. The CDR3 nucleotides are TGTGCCAGCAGTTACCCGACAGGCTCCTACGAGCAGTACTTC.

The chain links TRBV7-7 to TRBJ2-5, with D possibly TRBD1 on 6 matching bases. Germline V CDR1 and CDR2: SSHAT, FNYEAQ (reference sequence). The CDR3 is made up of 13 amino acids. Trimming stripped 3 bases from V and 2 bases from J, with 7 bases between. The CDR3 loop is CASSFGQQETQYF. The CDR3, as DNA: TGTGCCAGCAGCTTTGGACAGCAAGAGACCCAGTACTTC.

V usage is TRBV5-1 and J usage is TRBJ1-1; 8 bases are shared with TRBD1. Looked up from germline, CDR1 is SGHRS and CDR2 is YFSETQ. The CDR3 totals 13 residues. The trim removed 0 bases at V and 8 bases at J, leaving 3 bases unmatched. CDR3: CASSLGWDREAFF. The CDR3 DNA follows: TGCGCCAGCAGCTTGGGATGGGACAGGGAAGCTTTCTTT.